The sequence of this TCR beta chain was determined in a study of blood T cell repertoires in COVID-19. Study overall: The United States, Italy and Spain supplied acute and convalescent COVID-19 samples. T cells, B-cell-depleted T cells, or PBMCs provided the cDNA or gDNA that served as material.

The CDR3 runs to 12 residues. Germline trimming cut 4 bases from V and 6 bases from J; bases unmatched to any gene: 0. Germline V CDR1 and CDR2: MNHEY, SVGAGI. Authors' data handling: Nucleated cell counts were estimated from reference gene primer amplification. Clones were sequenced by immunoSEQ multiplex PCR, and TCRdb holds only the in-frame ones, with some missing. That table is the source of V, J and clone size, and D and trimming were worked out from the DNA. The repertoire has about 140,000 clones, around 84% of them found once; the top ten carry under 6.5%. This clonotype was sampled from a human donor in a cohort sampled during active COVID-19. The gene calls are TRBV6-5 and TRBJ2-1; 7 nucleotides match TRBD2. The material sequenced was peripheral blood. The CDR3 DNA sequence: TGTGCCAGCAGTTGGGGGGGCAATGAGCAGTTCTTC. This translates into CASSWGGNEQFF.